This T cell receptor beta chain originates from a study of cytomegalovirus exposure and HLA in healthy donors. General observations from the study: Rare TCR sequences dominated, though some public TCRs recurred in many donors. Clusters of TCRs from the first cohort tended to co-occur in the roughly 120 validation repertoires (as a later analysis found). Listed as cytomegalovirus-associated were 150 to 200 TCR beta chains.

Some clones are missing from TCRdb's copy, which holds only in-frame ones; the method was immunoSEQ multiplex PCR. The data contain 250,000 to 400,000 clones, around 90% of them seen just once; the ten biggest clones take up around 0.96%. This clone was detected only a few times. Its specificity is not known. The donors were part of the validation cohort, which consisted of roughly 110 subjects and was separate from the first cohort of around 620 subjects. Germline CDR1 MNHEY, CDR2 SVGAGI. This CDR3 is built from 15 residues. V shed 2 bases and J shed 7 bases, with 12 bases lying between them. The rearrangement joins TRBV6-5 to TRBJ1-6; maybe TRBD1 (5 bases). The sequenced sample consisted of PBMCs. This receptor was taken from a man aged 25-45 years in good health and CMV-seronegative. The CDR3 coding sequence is TGTGCCAGCAGTTACGAGGAGGGACGCAATTCACCCCTCCACTTT. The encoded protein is CASSYEEGRNSPLHF.